These 5 T cell receptor beta chains came from one sample sequenced in a study of OX40 agonist ivuxolimab in advanced cancers. The method was immunoSEQ multiplex PCR; TCRdb's version includes in-frame clones alone and lacks a portion of them. The data contain roughly 32,000 clones, approximately 91% of them singletons. The starting material was CD4+ or CD8+ T cells sorted from blood, obtained in a trial of the OX40 agonist ivuxolimab. The source is an adult with an advanced solid tumor such as melanoma, head and neck, liver or kidney cancer.

This chain joins TRBV15 and TRBJ2-7, with TRBD1 matching 10 bases. J gave up 8 bases and V 0 bases, and 16 bases lay outside the gene matches. The V gene's germline CDR1 is LNHNV and CDR2 YYDKDF (reference sequence). This CDR3 region has 18 residues. The CDR3 coding sequence is TGTGCCACCAGCAGAGATTCGAATACCGGGACAGGGGTCCCTAAGCAGTACTTC. Protein product: CATSRDSNTGTGVPKQYF.

This chain joins TRBV7-8 and TRBJ1-4, with D tentatively TRBD1 (5 bases). CDR1 SGHVS and CDR2 FQNEAQ come from the germline V gene. This CDR3 comprises 16 residues. Deletions cut 1 base from V and 5 bases from J, with 14 bases between. The CDR3 DNA reads as TGTGCCAGCAGCTTAGGAGAACAGGCGCCCAATGAAAAACTGTTTTTT. Protein: CASSLGEQAPNEKLFF.

The chain combines TRBV5-1 with TRBJ2-2; tentative D call: TRBD2 (6 bases). Trimming removed 2 bases from V and 3 bases from J, with 11 bases in between. CDR3 length: 15 residues. The germline CDR1 and CDR2 sequences are SGHRS and YFSETQ. CDR3 amino acids: CASSFGGADTGELFF. In DNA form, the CDR3 reads TGCGCCAGCAGCTTTGGCGGGGCGGACACCGGGGAGCTGTTTTTT.

V and J are TRBV27 and TRBJ2-5, with 7 positions matching TRBD1. CDR3 length equals 16 residues. Trimming at V came to 2 bases and at J to 3 bases, leaving 9 bases not matched to a gene. CDR1 MNHEY and CDR2 SMNVEV come from the germline V gene (reference sequence). CDR3 loop: CASSLLAPTGEETQYF. The CDR3 DNA reads as TGTGCCAGCAGTTTACTGGCCCCTACAGGGGAAGAGACCCAGTACTTC.

The chain combines TRBV19 with TRBJ2-7, with a possible D match to TRBD2 (5 bases). V was trimmed by 4 bases and J by 3 bases, leaving 10 bases between them. This CDR3 contains 13 residues. CDR1 is LNHDA, CDR2 SQIVND, per germline (reference sequence). CDR3 bases: TGTGCCAGTAGTACCGGGATTAACTACGAGCAGTACTTC. As protein: CASSTGINYEQYF.